The 30 T cell receptor beta chains in this list originate from one sample, sequenced in a study of T cells in lung cancer brain metastases. TCRdb keeps only in-frame clones here, not all; method: immunoSEQ multiplex PCR. The sample includes several thousand clones, roughly 85% of them seen just once. Sequencing was done on a sample of tumor tissue from the primary lung tumor. Source of these receptors: a man in his forties or fifties with non-small cell lung cancer.

The chain links TRBV5-5 to TRBJ2-6, with a weak D call TRBD1 (5 bases). From germline, CDR1 is SGHKS and CDR2 YYEKEE (reference sequence). The CDR3 runs to 16 residues. V lost 4 bases and J lost 0, with 11 bases in between. CDR3 in DNA: TGTGCCAGCAGCCCCCGACAGATCTCTGGGGCCAACGTCCTGACTTTC. Translating gives CASSPRQISGANVLTF.

The sample holds one count of this clone. The V gene is TRBV9, the J gene TRBJ2-5; TRBD2 is a possible D gene (7 bases). CDR1 is SGDLS, CDR2 YYNGEE, per germline. This CDR3 spans 11 amino acids. V was trimmed by 10 bases and J by 5 bases, leaving 12 bases between them. The CDR3 sequence: CAAGAYETQYF. The CDR3 DNA sequence: TGTGCCGCGGGGGCGTATGAGACCCAGTACTTC.

The chain is built from TRBV29-1 and TRBJ2-3, with TRBD2 matching 14 bases. The V and J ends lost 3 bases and 5 bases, in that order; junction bases with no gene match: 7. Looked up from germline, CDR1 is SQVTM and CDR2 is ANQGSEA. The CDR3 extends over 16 amino acids. In DNA, the CDR3 is TGCAGCGTTGAGACGACTAGCGGGGGGGCAGTAGATACGCAGTATTTT. It codes for CSVETTSGGAVDTQYF.

J is TRBJ1-2 and V is TRBV9; 8 nucleotides align to TRBD1. V dropped 6 bases and J dropped 4; count of bases not matched to a gene: 5. The CDR3 totals 13 residues. Germline CDR1 and CDR2: SGDLS and YYNGEE. CDR3: CASTFTGGYGYTF. The CDR3 DNA reads TGTGCCAGCACCTTTACAGGGGGCTATGGCTACACCTTC.

Only a few counts were recorded for this clone. This chain connects TRBV6-1 to TRBJ2-1; 10 bases fit TRBD2. After removal of 6 bases from V and 8 bases from J, the junction contained 10 bases not matched to a gene. This CDR3 is built from 15 residues. The germline V gene encodes CDR1 MNHNS and CDR2 SASEGT. Here the CDR3 DNA reads TGTGCCAGCAGGGAGAGTCTAGCGGGGGTTTATGAGCAGTTCTTC. Protein: CASRESLAGVYEQFF.

The chain links TRBV11-2 to TRBJ1-1; TRBD1 is a possible D gene (6 bases). The CDR3 has 11 residues. Germline lookup yields CDR1 SGHAT and CDR2 FQNNGV. V lost 1 base, J lost 12 bases, and 9 bases lay in between. The CDR3 loop is CASSLGQGSFF. The CDR3 DNA follows: TGTGCCAGCAGCTTAGGCCAGGGGTCTTTCTTT.

The chain has TRBV7-2 and TRBJ2-7; D ambiguous. The V end lost 5 bases, the J end lost 3 bases, and 17 bases lay between the germline ends. There are 15 residues in the CDR3. CDR1 is SGHTA, CDR2 FQGNSA, per germline. CDR3 amino acids: CASSQSLGVGYEQYF. The CDR3 DNA is TGTGCCAGCAGCCAGTCCCTTGGAGTAGGCTACGAGCAGTACTTC.

The sample holds a few counts of this clone. The gene calls are TRBV10-3 and TRBJ1-5; weak D call: TRBD1 (5 bases). This CDR3 spans 13 amino acids. Germline CDR1 ENHRY, CDR2 SYGVKD. Trimming shortened V by 6 bases and J by 4 bases, and 10 bases separated the two germline ends. CDR3 residues: CAISAEGNQPQHF. The CDR3 DNA is TGTGCCATCAGCGCGGAGGGGAATCAGCCCCAGCATTTT.

The chain combines TRBV11-3 with TRBJ2-1; D possibly corresponds to TRBD1 (6 bases). The V gene's germline CDR1 is SGHNT and CDR2 YENEEA. Trimming stripped 2 bases from V and 9 bases from J, with 14 bases between. This CDR3 is built from 14 residues. The CDR3 loop is CASSLLQGQGEQFF. The CDR3, as DNA: TGTGCCAGCAGCTTATTGCAGGGGCAGGGTGAGCAGTTCTTC.

CDR3 sequence: CSVEDWGRLGNTIYF. CDR3 coding DNA: TGCAGCGTTGAAGATTGGGGAAGGTTAGGAAACACCATATATTTT. The rearrangement uses TRBV29-1 and TRBJ1-3, with D hard to call. The CDR3 loop spans 15 amino acids. Per the germline V gene, CDR1 is SQVTM and CDR2 is ANQGSEA. Deletions cut 0 bases from V and 4 bases from J, with 13 bases between. The whole variable domain, filled in from reference TRBV29-1 and TRBJ1-3, reads SAVISQKPSRDICQRGTSLTIQCQVDSQVTMMFWYRQQPGQSLTLIATANQGSEATYESGFVIDKFPISRPNLTFSTLTVSNMSPEDSSIYLCSVEDWGRLGNTIYFGEGSWLTVV.

Details on this clone: An end of the junction does not agree with germline; a read error may underlie this. This sequence joins TRBV18 and TRBJ1-1, with a possible D match to TRBD1 (5 bases). CDR3 size: 13 residues. Per the germline V gene, CDR1 is KGHSH and CDR2 is LQKENI. CDR3 amino acids: CASSPAGLLEAFF. As DNA, the CDR3 is TGTGCTAGCTCACCGGCGGGACTCCTTGAAGCTTTCTTT.

The rearrangement uses TRBV10-2 and TRBJ2-2; 7 bases map to TRBD2. CDR1 is WSHSY and CDR2 is SAAADI in the germline V gene. The CDR3 covers 16 residues. Trimming took 8 bases from V and 0 from J; bases not matched to a gene: 9. CDR3 in amino acids: CASHPGAGANTGELFF. CDR3 sequence (DNA): TGCGCCAGCCACCCCGGGGCGGGGGCGAACACCGGGGAGCTGTTTTTT.

The DNA for the CDR3 is TGTGCCAGCAGTTACGGGTCTAATTCACCCCTCCACTTT. Translation gives CASSYGSNSPLHF. The gene calls are TRBV6-5 and TRBJ1-6; D is ambiguous. V was cut by 2 bases and J by 6 bases, with 5 bases left in between. CDR1 MNHEY and CDR2 SVGAGI come from the germline V gene. The CDR3 totals 13 residues.

Note on this clone: The identical CDR3 is also encoded by other nucleotide sequences in the sample. V usage is TRBV7-2 and J usage is TRBJ2-7, with D uncertain. The CDR3 spans 13 residues. Germline loops: CDR1 SGHTA, CDR2 FQGNSA. V was clipped by 8 bases and J by 3 bases, with 14 bases between them. CDR3 sequence (DNA): TGTGCCAGCGGTATAGCCGCCCTCTACGAGCAGTACTTC. Translated, it gives CASGIAALYEQYF.

The V and J genes are TRBV27 and TRBJ2-1; TRBD1 or TRBD2 may be the D gene (5 bases each). CDR1 and CDR2 (germline): MNHEY, SMNVEV (reference sequence). There are 14 residues in the CDR3. V lost 5 bases, J lost 4 bases, and 12 bases lay in between. In nucleotides, the CDR3 is TGTGCCAGCAGTCCGTGGGGGAGTTACAATGAGCAGTTCTTC. Residues: CASSPWGSYNEQFF.

The V and J genes are TRBV7-9 and TRBJ2-3, with 9 bases matching TRBD1. V shed 4 bases, J shed 0 bases, and the junction held 2 bases outside the gene matches. CDR1 is SEHNR and CDR2 is FQNEAQ in the germline V gene (reference sequence). The CDR3 length is 15 residues. DNA of the CDR3: TGTGCCAGCAGCTCGGACAGGGGAAGCACAGATACGCAGTATTTT. It specifies CASSSDRGSTDTQYF.

The gene calls are TRBV4-3 and TRBJ2-1, with 15 bases fitting TRBD2. The CDR3 covers 17 residues. Germline V CDR1 and CDR2: LGHNA, YSLEER. With 0 bases clipped from V and 4 bases from J, the junction kept 1 base outside the gene matches. CDR3 region: CASSQDGLAGGYNEQFF. The CDR3 bases are TGCGCCAGCAGCCAAGACGGACTAGCGGGGGGGTACAATGAGCAGTTCTTC.

The gene calls are TRBV7-2 and TRBJ2-1; TRBD2 aligns across 11 bases. This CDR3 contains 15 residues. The V gene's germline CDR1 is SGHTA and CDR2 FQGNSA. Trimming at V came to 3 bases and at J to 2 bases, leaving 0 bases not matched to a gene. For the CDR3, the DNA is TGTGCCAGCAGCTTTAGCGGGGGGGCCTACAATGAGCAGTTCTTC. Its protein product is CASSFSGGAYNEQFF.

The chain links TRBV2 to TRBJ2-7, with D tentatively TRBD1 (5 bases). CDR1 is SNHLY, CDR2 FYNNEI, per germline. Trimming left V 2 bases short and J 3 bases short, with 5 bases between. This CDR3 comprises 12 residues. The CDR3 bases are TGTGCCAGCAGTGAACAGGGCTACGAGCAGTACTTC. Residues: CASSEQGYEQYF.

J is TRBJ2-1 and V is TRBV20-1; D may match TRBD1 or TRBD2 (5 bases each). Looked up from germline, CDR1 is DFQATT and CDR2 is SNEGSKA (reference sequence). The V gene lost 6 bases and the J gene lost 9 bases, with 12 bases spanning the gap. CDR3 size: 11 residues. CDR3: CSAQLGAEQFF. In DNA, the CDR3 is TGCAGTGCCCAACTAGGGGCTGAGCAGTTCTTC.

The genes are TRBV5-4 and TRBJ2-7, with 7 bases aligning to TRBD1. Germline assignment: CDR1 SGHNT and CDR2 YYREEE (reference sequence). The V and J ends lost 2 bases and 5 bases, in that order; junction bases with no gene match: 4. This CDR3 is 13 amino acids long. CDR3 sequence reads: CASSFGTDNEQYF. CDR3 DNA sequence: TGTGCCAGCAGCTTCGGGACAGATAACGAGCAGTACTTC.

The chain couples TRBV10-3 to TRBJ1-5; perhaps TRBD1 as D (5 bases). The CDR3 has 14 residues. Germline CDR1 and CDR2: ENHRY and SYGVKD. The V end lost 3 bases, the J end lost 6 bases, and 12 bases lay between the germline ends. CDR3 residues: CAISDGGGSQPQHF. In DNA, the CDR3 is TGTGCCATCAGTGATGGGGGGGGTTCTCAGCCCCAGCATTTT.

J is TRBJ1-6 and V is TRBV6-4; TRBD1 agrees at 7 bases. The trim removed 9 bases at V and 7 bases at J, leaving 9 bases unmatched. Per the germline V gene, CDR1 is MRHNA and CDR2 is SNTAGT. The CDR3 has 14 residues. The CDR3 DNA reads as TGTGCCAGAGACCCCGGGACAGAGAATTCACCCCTCCACTTT. Protein sequence: CARDPGTENSPLHF.

This chain uses TRBV5-4 with TRBJ2-3; 7 bases fit TRBD2. Germline values: CDR1 SGHNT, CDR2 YYREEE (reference sequence). The CDR3 totals 13 residues. The ends lost 4 bases at V and 4 bases at J; junction bases unmatched: 3. The CDR3 sequence: CASSAAGSDTQYF. CDR3 DNA sequence: TGTGCCAGCAGCGCAGCGGGGTCAGATACGCAGTATTTT.

V usage is TRBV10-2 and J usage is TRBJ2-3; 8 bases line up with TRBD1. J gave up 4 bases and V 9 bases, and 6 bases lay outside the gene matches. This CDR3 is built from 13 residues. CDR1 and CDR2 (germline): WSHSY, SAAADI. The CDR3: CARAQGAADTQYF. The CDR3 DNA is TGCGCCAGGGCCCAGGGGGCGGCAGATACGCAGTATTTT.

This sequence joins TRBV4-2 and TRBJ2-7; 8 bases agree with TRBD1. The CDR3 sequence is 15 residues long. The V gene end was trimmed by 2 bases and the J gene end by 2 bases; junction bases not matched to a gene: 5. Germline CDR1 is LGHNA and CDR2 is YNFKEQ. The CDR3 region is CASSQIGQGTYEQYF. In nucleotides, the CDR3 is TGTGCCAGCAGCCAAATTGGACAGGGTACCTACGAGCAGTACTTC.

This clone was picked up one time. V usage is TRBV7-9 and J usage is TRBJ1-1; D not resolved. Germline loops: CDR1 SEHNR, CDR2 FQNEAQ (reference sequence). V gave up 0 bases and J gave up 10 bases, with 12 bases separating them. This CDR3 spans 13 amino acids. Here the CDR3 reads CASSLARLEGAFF. The CDR3 nucleotides read TGTGCCAGCAGCTTAGCCCGACTCGAGGGAGCTTTCTTT.

This sequence joins TRBV5-1 and TRBJ2-5; 7 nucleotides line up with TRBD2. Trimming at V came to 0 bases and at J to 4 bases, leaving 6 bases not matched to a gene. In germline, CDR1 is SGHRS, CDR2 YFSETQ. The CDR3 covers 15 residues. The CDR3 DNA is TGCGCCAGCAGCTTGGGGGGGTCTAGCGGAGAGACCCAGTACTTC. Amino acid sequence: CASSLGGSSGETQYF. Full variable domain (rest looked up from reference TRBV5-1 and TRBJ2-5): KAGVTQTPRYLIKTRGQQVTLSCSPISGHRSVSWYQQTPGQGLQFLFEYFSETQRNKGNFPGRFSGRQFSNSRSEMNVSTLELGDSALYLCASSLGGSSGETQYFGPGTRLLVL.

This sequence joins TRBV7-9 and TRBJ1-5; a possible D gene is TRBD1 (5 bases). Germline V gene lookup returns CDR1 SEHNR and CDR2 FQNEAQ (reference sequence). V gave up 6 bases and J gave up 0 bases, with 9 bases separating them. This CDR3 spans 14 amino acids. CDR3 residues: CASSWGYSNQPQHF. In DNA form, the CDR3 reads TGTGCCAGCAGTTGGGGGTATAGCAATCAGCCCCAGCATTTT.

The chain couples TRBV6-5 to TRBJ1-1; a possible D gene is TRBD1 (5 bases). V was cut by 2 bases and J by 0 bases, with 10 bases left in between. CDR1 is MNHEY and CDR2 is SVGAGI in the germline V gene. The CDR3 sequence is 15 residues long. The CDR3 is CASSYSVGVNTEAFF. The CDR3, as DNA: TGTGCCAGCAGTTACAGCGTAGGGGTGAACACTGAAGCTTTCTTT.